The T cell receptor beta chain under discussion was sequenced for a study of T cell responses to AZD1222 COVID-19 vaccine. The ends lost 6 bases at V and 3 bases at J; junction bases unmatched: 6. Germline V CDR1 and CDR2: SQVTM, ANQGSEA. The CDR3 is made up of 13 amino acids. The repertoire was sequenced with immunoSEQ multiplex PCR; TCRdb's copy has only in-frame clones and lacks some. The sample includes approximately 90,000 clones, roughly nine tenths seen only once; the top ten take 6.5% to 7.5%. The sample in question was peripheral blood, obtained on day 0 of AZD1222 vaccination. The rearrangement links TRBV29-1 to TRBJ2-3, with 7 positions matching TRBD1. This TCR came from an adult in good health. Here the CDR3 reads CSVSTGLTDTQYF. The DNA for the CDR3 is TGCAGCGTATCGACAGGGTTGACAGATACGCAGTATTTT.